Below, 22 T cell receptor beta chains from the same sample are listed, as sequenced in a study of graft-versus-host responses after intestinal transplantation. These TCRs' antigens remain unknown. Method: immunoSEQ multiplex PCR; TCRdb's copy keeps in-frame clones and lacks some. Among tens of thousands of clones, roughly nine tenths were seen once, and the ten largest hold 0.62%. The sequencing used unstimulated CD4+ T cells sorted from spleen or lymph node cells, collected before transplant. The receptors originated from a human donor who was the organ donor for an intestinal transplant.

The chain links TRBV18 to TRBJ1-1, with a possible D match to TRBD1 (5 bases). CDR3 size: 13 residues. Germline V gene sequence: CDR1 KGHSH, CDR2 LQKENI. The ends were cut back, 2 bases at V and 11 bases at J, with 15 bases in the middle. In DNA form, the CDR3 reads TGTGCCAGCTCACCAGACGGGGGTAAGGAGGCTTTCTTT. As protein: CASSPDGGKEAFF. Variable domain in full (rest from reference TRBV18 and TRBJ1-1): NAGVMQNPRHLVRRRGQEARLRCSPMKGHSHVYWYRQLPEEGLKFMVYLQKENIIDESGMPKERFSAEFPKEGPSILRIQQVVRGDSAAYFCASSPDGGKEAFFGQGTRLTVV.

The sample holds one count of this clone. The CDR3 DNA follows: TGTGCCAGCAGCCAAGATCGTCCTAGCAAGTACAATGAGCAGTTCTTC. It codes for CASSQDRPSKYNEQFF. The chain is built from TRBV4-2 and TRBJ2-1; TRBD2 might be the D (5 bases). Per the germline V gene, CDR1 is LGHNA and CDR2 is YNFKEQ. The CDR3 has 16 amino acids. V was shortened by 0 bases and J by 4 bases, with 13 bases between the two germline ends.

The V gene is TRBV5-4, the J gene TRBJ1-2, with TRBD1 identical over 11 bases. The CDR3 runs 17 residues. Germline CDR1 is SGHNT and CDR2 is YYREEE (reference sequence). After removal of 4 bases from V and 2 bases from J, the junction contained 10 bases not matched to a gene. For the CDR3, the DNA is TGTGCCAGCAGCCTTCACAGGGGACAGGGGGGGAACTATGGCTACACCTTC. This codes for CASSLHRGQGGNYGYTF.

The V call is TRBV5-4, the J call TRBJ2-7; D unclear. CDR1 SGHNT and CDR2 YYREEE come from the germline V gene (reference sequence). The CDR3 totals 14 residues. Deletions cut 0 bases from V and 5 bases from J, with 12 bases between. The CDR3 spells CASSLVSGLNEQYF. As DNA, the CDR3 is TGTGCCAGCAGCTTGGTTTCTGGGCTCAACGAGCAGTACTTC.

This chain's CDR3 is CASSFSGDTGELFF. The DNA for the CDR3 is TGTGCCAGCAGTTTCAGCGGGGATACCGGGGAGCTGTTTTTT. The V and J genes are TRBV7-9 and TRBJ2-2; 7 nucleotides agree with TRBD2. This CDR3 region has 14 residues. Germline lookup yields CDR1 SEHNR and CDR2 FQNEAQ (reference sequence). V lost 6 bases and J lost 5; bases outside the gene matches: 6. The full variable domain, its missing parts supplied by reference TRBV7-9 and TRBJ2-2, is DTGVSQNPRHKITKRGQNVTFRCDPISEHNRLYWYRQTLGQGPEFLTYFQNEAQLEKSRLLSDRFSAERPKGSFSTLEIQRTEQGDSAMYLCASSFSGDTGELFFGEGSRLTVL.

This chain links TRBV15 with TRBJ2-3; no clear D. Trimming left V 5 bases short and J 4 bases short, with 10 bases between. Germline CDR1 LNHNV, CDR2 YYDKDF (reference sequence). The CDR3 has 13 amino acids. The CDR3 reads CATSPRQSDTQYF. The CDR3 DNA follows: TGTGCCACCAGCCCACGACAATCAGATACGCAGTATTTT.

The genes are TRBV13 and TRBJ2-3, with 8 bases lining up with TRBD1. V dropped 4 bases and J dropped 3; count of bases not matched to a gene: 9. CDR1 and CDR2 from the germline V gene are PRHDT and FYEKMQ (reference sequence). This CDR3 region has 16 residues. CDR3 nucleotides: TGTGCCAGCAGCTCCTGGACAGGGAGGCGGACAGATACGCAGTATTTT. Translated, it gives CASSSWTGRRTDTQYF.

The chain couples TRBV13 to TRBJ1-1; D unclear. The CDR3 contains 15 residues. Trimming removed 0 bases at V and 4 bases at J, with 12 bases between. The V gene's germline CDR1 is PRHDT and CDR2 FYEKMQ (reference sequence). CDR3: CASSLGRTVGTEAFF. CDR3 coding DNA: TGTGCCAGCAGCTTAGGAAGGACTGTTGGCACTGAAGCTTTCTTT.

The genes are TRBV7-2 and TRBJ2-1; TRBD2 might be the D (5 bases). The CDR3 has 13 residues. Per the germline V gene, CDR1 is SGHTA and CDR2 is FQGNSA. The V and J ends lost 5 bases and 9 bases respectively, with 14 bases between them. This chain's CDR3 is CASSLYEGSEQFF. CDR3 DNA: TGTGCCAGCAGCCTGTACGAGGGCTCTGAGCAGTTCTTC.

V gene TRBV10-2 combines with J gene TRBJ2-7; 14 nucleotides match TRBD2. CDR1 WSHSY and CDR2 SAAADI come from the germline V gene. The CDR3 is 14 amino acids. Trimming removed 6 bases from V and 6 bases from J; junction bases left unmatched: 4. The CDR3 coding sequence is TGCGCCAGCAGCAGGGGGACTAGCGGGAGCGAGCAGTACTTC. Translation: CASSRGTSGSEQYF.

J is TRBJ1-5 and V is TRBV6-5; 7 nucleotides align to TRBD1. The trim removed 6 bases at V and 1 base at J, leaving 6 bases unmatched. The germline V gene encodes CDR1 MNHEY and CDR2 SVGAGI. This CDR3 spans 15 amino acids. CDR3 in DNA: TGTGCCAGCAGGGGCTCAGGGGGGAGCAATCAGCCCCAGCATTTT. Translating it yields CASRGSGGSNQPQHF.

V and J are TRBV7-9 and TRBJ1-1; weak D call: TRBD1 (5 bases). The CDR3 spans 15 residues. V was cut by 1 base and J by 2 bases, with 11 bases left in between. CDR1 SEHNR and CDR2 FQNEAQ come from the germline V gene (reference sequence). CDR3 in DNA: TGTGCCAGCAGCTTAGGAGCAGGGCCCAACACTGAAGCTTTCTTT. It specifies CASSLGAGPNTEAFF.

A note on this clone: A read error may account for a junction end that differs from germline. The CDR3 loop is CASSEYFTSGRNF. CDR3 nucleotides: TGTGCCAGCAGTGAATATTTCACTAGCGGGAGAAACTTC. The chain couples TRBV25-1 to TRBJ2-7; 11 positions match TRBD2. This CDR3 has 13 residues. Per germline, CDR1 MGHDK and CDR2 SYGVNS.

The gene calls are TRBV13 and TRBJ1-1; 9 positions agree with TRBD1. Germline values: CDR1 PRHDT, CDR2 FYEKMQ (reference sequence). Trimming removed 5 bases from V and 1 base from J; junction bases left unmatched: 2. The CDR3 has 14 residues. CDR3 sequence reads: CASSRGQGNTEAFF. In DNA, the CDR3 is TGTGCCAGCAGCCGGGGACAGGGGAACACTGAAGCTTTCTTT.

The chain couples TRBV28 to TRBJ2-3; possible D gene TRBD1, 7 bases. CDR3 length equals 14 residues. Germline lookup yields CDR1 MDHEN and CDR2 SYDVKM. V was clipped by 1 base and J by 6 bases, with 11 bases between them. This chain's CDR3 is CASSLLAGGDTQYF. The CDR3 region has the DNA TGTGCCAGCAGTTTATTGGCAGGGGGGGATACGCAGTATTTT.

The chain is built from TRBV10-3 and TRBJ2-7; 8 bases map to TRBD1. V lost 6 bases, J lost 0 bases, and 7 bases stayed unmatched. There are 15 residues in the CDR3. Germline V gives CDR1 ENHRY, CDR2 SYGVKD. CDR3 sequence: CAISPGGASSYEQYF. CDR3 bases: TGTGCCATCAGCCCAGGGGGCGCCAGCTCCTACGAGCAGTACTTC.

The rearrangement joins TRBV7-9 to TRBJ2-7; 7 nucleotides agree with TRBD2. Trimming cost V 10 bases and J 2 bases; bases outside gene matches: 14. The CDR3 loop spans 15 amino acids. Per germline, CDR1 SEHNR and CDR2 FQNEAQ (reference sequence). The DNA for the CDR3 is TGTGCCATAAACGATGGGCGGGGGAAGACCTACGAGCAGTACTTC. Protein sequence: CAINDGRGKTYEQYF.

This clone was detected only once. The chain uses TRBV1 and TRBJ2-6; no DNA check was done on the table's D call, TRBD1. TRBV1 is deemed a pseudogene. The length of the CDR3 is 18 residues. The CDR3 loop is CTSSLISLAQSRANVLTF. CDR3 in DNA: TGCACCAGCAGTCTCATCAGTTTGGCACAAAGTCGGGCCAACGTCCTGACTTTC.

The chain recombines TRBV11-2 with TRBJ2-3; D remains unclear. The CDR3 loop spans 14 amino acids. V was trimmed by 3 bases and J by 3 bases, leaving 10 bases between them. In germline, CDR1 is SGHAT, CDR2 FQNNGV. CDR3 nucleotides: TGTGCCAGCAGCTTCCCCACCAGGACAGATACGCAGTATTTT. This translates into CASSFPTRTDTQYF.

The rearrangement uses TRBV29-1 and TRBJ2-1; TRBD2 is a possible D gene (6 bases). CDR3 size: 14 residues. The V gene's germline CDR1 is SQVTM and CDR2 ANQGSEA. V was pared by 7 bases and J by 5 bases, with 18 bases between. CDR3 nucleotides: TGCAGCGCCCCTGTAACGGGGACTGACAATGAGCAGTTCTTC. Encoded protein: CSAPVTGTDNEQFF.

The chain joins TRBV29-1 to TRBJ2-3, with 16 bases aligning to TRBD2. The trim removed 6 bases at V and 4 bases at J, leaving 13 bases unmatched. CDR1 is SQVTM and CDR2 is ANQGSEA in the germline V gene. The CDR3 contains 18 residues. The CDR3 reads CSVGGLAGGPRMSDTQYF. Written as DNA, the CDR3 is TGCAGCGTGGGGGGACTAGCGGGAGGGCCAAGGATGTCAGATACGCAGTATTTT.

This chain uses TRBV29-1 with TRBJ2-3; D might be TRBD2 (5 bases). The CDR3 spans 16 residues. Trimming took off 2 bases at V and 0 bases at J, with 15 bases between the two ends. The germline V gene has CDR1 SQVTM and CDR2 ANQGSEA. CDR3 region: CSVERDGLSSTDTQYF. CDR3 sequence (DNA): TGCAGCGTTGAACGGGATGGCCTCTCTAGCACAGATACGCAGTATTTT.